The 22 T cell receptor beta chains presented below share a single source sample, sequenced in a study of CD4 T cells in relation to SARS-CoV-2 and coronaviruses. Their antigen targets remain unknown. The repertoire was sequenced with immunoSEQ multiplex PCR; TCRdb's copy has only in-frame clones and lacks some. The data contain 25,000 to 30,000 clones, roughly 80% of them singletons. CD4+ T cells from unexposed donors were obtained before the COVID-19 pandemic (2011-2018). Isolation of CD4+ T cells took place after around eleven days in culture. Source material: CD4+ T cells from PBMCs, cultured in vitro. The source is a human donor in good health.

The V call is TRBV5-6, the J call TRBJ1-2; D unresolved. CDR3 size: 12 residues. Germline V CDR1 and CDR2: SGHDT, YYEEEE. Between the trimmed V and J ends, which lost 4 bases and 3 bases, there was a span of 7 bases. CDR3 DNA: TGTGCCAGCAGCGCCGACTACTATGGCTACACCTTC. It codes for CASSADYYGYTF. Drawing the rest from reference TRBV5-6 and TRBJ1-2, the complete variable domain is DAGVTQSPTHLIKTRGQQVTLRCSPKSGHDTVSWYQQALGQGPQFIFQYYEEEERQRGNFPDRFSGHQFPNYSSELNVNALLLGDSALYLCASSADYYGYTFGSGTRLTVV.

V gene TRBV23-1 combines with J gene TRBJ2-6; D assignment may be TRBD1 or TRBD2 (6 bases each). TRBV23-1 has ORF status, its function being uncertain. The CDR3 length is 20 residues. Trimming cost V 4 bases and J 4 bases, with 26 bases left between them. CDR3 sequence reads: CASSPDGGQGKVAGANVLTF. CDR3 DNA sequence: TGCGCCAGCAGTCCCGATGGGGGGCAGGGAAAGGTAGCGGGGGCCAACGTCCTGACTTTC.

This chain links TRBV29-1 with TRBJ2-1; D remains ambiguous. V was cut by 3 bases and J by 12 bases, with 12 bases left in between. The germline V gene encodes CDR1 SQVTM and CDR2 ANQGSEA. The CDR3 covers 11 residues. This chain's CDR3 is CSVEAGRVQFF. CDR3 DNA: TGCAGCGTTGAGGCAGGACGGGTGCAGTTCTTC.

This chain joins TRBV5-6 and TRBJ1-2; D is undetermined. The CDR3 consists of 12 residues. Germline values: CDR1 SGHDT, CDR2 YYEEEE. The V end lost 1 base, the J end lost 1 base, and 2 bases lay between the germline ends. CDR3 region: CASSLLNYGYTF. The CDR3 DNA is TGTGCCAGCAGCTTGCTTAACTATGGCTACACCTTC.

The chain uses TRBV2 and TRBJ1-5; TRBD1 aligns across 8 bases. Germline loops: CDR1 SNHLY, CDR2 FYNNEI. J lost 4 bases, V lost 5 bases, and 4 bases had no gene match. This CDR3 spans 14 amino acids. CDR3 region: CASSRTGKNQPQHF. The DNA for the CDR3 is TGTGCCAGCAGTAGGACAGGGAAGAATCAGCCCCAGCATTTT.

The chain has TRBV3-1 (or the pseudogene TRBV3-2) and TRBJ2-1; 7 bases are shared with TRBD2. CDR1 LGHDT and CDR2 YNNKEL come from the germline V gene (reference sequence). The CDR3 covers 17 residues. V lost 4 bases, J lost 7 bases, and 16 bases stayed unmatched. CDR3 residues: CASSPGLGGTIENEQFF. CDR3 nucleotides: TGTGCCAGCAGCCCCGGCCTAGGAGGGACTATTGAAAATGAGCAGTTCTTC.

The rearrangement uses TRBV27 and TRBJ2-1, with TRBD1 identical over 7 bases. V was pared by 0 bases and J by 8 bases, with 10 bases of the junction left unmatched. This CDR3 is 16 amino acids long. The germline gives CDR1 MNHEY, CDR2 SMNVEV (reference sequence). CDR3 in amino acids: CASSLSPNDRADEQFF. CDR3 bases: TGTGCCAGCAGTTTATCGCCTAACGACAGGGCGGATGAGCAGTTCTTC.

V and J are TRBV5-3 and TRBJ1-2; possibly TRBD1 for D (5 bases). TRBV5-3 is labeled an ORF, and its function is uncertain. The CDR3 is made up of 15 amino acids. The V and J ends lost 0 bases and 8 bases respectively, with 17 bases between them. The CDR3 coding sequence is TGTGCCAGAAGCTTGGTCGGGGTCACTCCAGGGGGCTACACCTTC. It translates to CARSLVGVTPGGYTF.

The CDR3 sequence: CASSSNPPGAYGYTF. CDR3 sequence (DNA): TGTGCCAGCAGCTCCAACCCTCCTGGGGCCTATGGCTACACCTTC. V usage is TRBV7-2 and J usage is TRBJ1-2, with D possibly TRBD1 on 5 matching bases. Germline V gives CDR1 SGHTA, CDR2 FQGNSA. The V end lost 4 bases, the J end lost 4 bases, and 16 bases lay between the germline ends. The CDR3 sequence is 15 residues long.

This CDR3 is CASSYSGYTNTGELFF. The CDR3 nucleotides read TGTGCCAGCAGTTACTCAGGATACACGAACACCGGGGAGCTGTTTTTT. This chain links TRBV6-2 or TRBV6-3 with TRBJ2-2, with no clear D. The V gene lost 0 bases and the J gene lost 0 bases, with 8 bases spanning the gap. The germline CDR1 and CDR2 sequences are MNHEY and SVGEGT. CDR3 size: 16 residues.

J is TRBJ2-3 and V is TRBV6-5, with 11 bases lining up with TRBD2. With V trimmed by 4 bases and J by 3 bases, 3 bases remained unmatched. CDR1 is MNHEY and CDR2 is SVGAGI in the germline V gene. The CDR3 runs 15 residues. CDR3 residues: CASSSRTSGTDTQYF. The CDR3 DNA reads TGTGCCAGCAGTTCTAGGACTAGCGGGACAGATACGCAGTATTTT.

The chain is built from TRBV5-1 and TRBJ2-7; 7 nucleotides line up with TRBD2. Looked up from germline, CDR1 is SGHRS and CDR2 is YFSETQ. Trimming at V came to 8 bases and at J to 4 bases, leaving 12 bases not matched to a gene. CDR3 size: 14 residues. The CDR3, as DNA: TGCGCCAGTGGTTCGTTGGGGGAGGGGTACGAGCAGTACTTC. Encoded protein: CASGSLGEGYEQYF.

V is TRBV3-1 (or the pseudogene TRBV3-2) and J is TRBJ2-7; 10 bases agree with TRBD1. CDR1 and CDR2 from the germline V gene are LGHDT and YNNKEL (reference sequence). J was trimmed by 5 bases and V by 4 bases; bases with no gene match: 5. CDR3 length equals 14 residues. In nucleotides, the CDR3 is TGTGCCAGCAGCCCGGGACAGGGGAACCACGAGCAGTACTTC. Amino acid sequence: CASSPGQGNHEQYF.

The chain recombines TRBV18 with TRBJ2-7; 7 bases fit TRBD2. The CDR3 is 15 amino acids. The germline gives CDR1 KGHSH, CDR2 LQKENI. V lost 3 bases and J lost 2; bases outside the gene matches: 7. The CDR3 protein is CASSPSSGPTYEQYF. The DNA of the CDR3 is TGTGCCAGCTCACCGTCTAGCGGACCGACCTACGAGCAGTACTTC. Complete variable domain (other parts from reference TRBV18 and TRBJ2-7): NAGVMQNPRHLVRRRGQEARLRCSPMKGHSHVYWYRQLPEEGLKFMVYLQKENIIDESGMPKERFSAEFPKEGPSILRIQQVVRGDSAAYFCASSPSSGPTYEQYFGPGTRLTVT.

The chain combines TRBV5-4 with TRBJ1-2, with D possibly TRBD1 on 6 matching bases. The CDR3 contains 13 residues. Trimming took off 4 bases at V and 7 bases at J, with 14 bases between the two ends. Per germline, CDR1 SGHNT and CDR2 YYREEE (reference sequence). CDR3 bases: TGTGCCAGCAGCCCCCAGGGGCTCGGTGGCTACACCTTC. Its translation is CASSPQGLGGYTF.

This sequence joins TRBV5-1 and TRBJ2-7; 13 bases align to TRBD2. This CDR3 is built from 14 residues. Unmatched junction bases numbered 3, after V lost 4 bases and J lost 5 bases. Germline CDR1 SGHRS, CDR2 YFSETQ. Here the CDR3 reads CASSPTSGRNEQYF. The CDR3 DNA reads as TGCGCCAGCAGCCCGACTAGCGGGAGGAACGAGCAGTACTTC.

This chain joins TRBV13 and TRBJ2-1; D remains unclear. CDR1 and CDR2 from the germline V gene are PRHDT and FYEKMQ (reference sequence). Trimming took off 5 bases at V and 6 bases at J, with 11 bases between the two ends. The CDR3 runs 13 residues. CDR3 sequence: CASSPRAPNEQFF. CDR3 nucleotides: TGTGCCAGCAGCCCCCGGGCTCCCAATGAGCAGTTCTTC.

The chain has TRBV25-1 and TRBJ1-1; 9 bases agree with TRBD1. Unmatched junction bases numbered 4, after V lost 4 bases and J lost 1 base. This CDR3 has 15 amino acids. CDR1 is MGHDK and CDR2 is SYGVNS in the germline V gene. CDR3 sequence reads: CASSGPGQGNTEAFF. CDR3 in DNA: TGTGCCAGCAGTGGACCGGGACAGGGGAACACTGAAGCTTTCTTT.

V usage is TRBV5-6 and J usage is TRBJ1-5; 7 bases are shared with TRBD1. From germline, CDR1 is SGHDT and CDR2 YYEEEE. V trimming: 4 bases; J trimming: 5 bases; junction bases outside the gene matches: 6. This CDR3 is 14 amino acids long. The CDR3 loop is CASSRQGRDQPQHF. DNA of the CDR3: TGTGCCAGCAGCCGACAGGGTCGGGATCAGCCCCAGCATTTT. The full variable domain, rest sourced from reference TRBV5-6 and TRBJ1-5, is DAGVTQSPTHLIKTRGQQVTLRCSPKSGHDTVSWYQQALGQGPQFIFQYYEEEERQRGNFPDRFSGHQFPNYSSELNVNALLLGDSALYLCASSRQGRDQPQHFGDGTRLSIL.

V and J are TRBV6-5 and TRBJ1-6; no clear D gene. V was shortened by 6 bases and J by 7 bases, with 10 bases between the two germline ends. This CDR3 is built from 13 residues. In germline, CDR1 is MNHEY, CDR2 SVGAGI. CDR3 sequence (DNA): TGTGCCAGCAGACGAGACCCCAATTCACCCCTCCACTTT. Its protein is CASRRDPNSPLHF.

The chain links TRBV6-2 or TRBV6-3 to TRBJ1-1, with D unresolved. Germline V gene lookup returns CDR1 MNHEY and CDR2 SVGEGT. The CDR3 length is 14 residues. The V and J ends lost 2 bases and 4 bases respectively, with 11 bases between them. The DNA for the CDR3 is TGTGCCAGCAGTTACGGCGGGAGAACCACTGAAGCTTTCTTT. Its translation: CASSYGGRTTEAFF.

V and J are TRBV5-4 and TRBJ2-1; 8 bases agree with TRBD1. The CDR3 has 16 residues. V lost 3 bases, J lost 0 bases, and 5 bases stayed unmatched. Germline loops: CDR1 SGHNT, CDR2 YYREEE (reference sequence). The CDR3 DNA reads as TGTGCCAGCAGCTGGCTAGGGACAGGCTCCTACAATGAGCAGTTCTTC. Its translation: CASSWLGTGSYNEQFF.